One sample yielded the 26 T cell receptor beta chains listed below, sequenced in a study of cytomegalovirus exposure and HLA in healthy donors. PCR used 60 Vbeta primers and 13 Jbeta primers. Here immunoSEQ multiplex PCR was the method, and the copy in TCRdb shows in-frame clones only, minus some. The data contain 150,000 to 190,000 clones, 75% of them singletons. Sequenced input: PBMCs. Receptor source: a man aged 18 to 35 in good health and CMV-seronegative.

In nucleotides, the CDR3 is TGTGCCAGCAGCTTGGCAACGGGGACTTACGAGCAGTACTTC. Encoded protein: CASSLATGTYEQYF. This chain links TRBV5-5 with TRBJ2-7; the D gene is possibly TRBD2 (6 bases). This CDR3 is built from 14 residues. V was pared by 0 bases and J by 4 bases, with 11 bases between. In germline, CDR1 is SGHKS, CDR2 YYEKEE (reference sequence).

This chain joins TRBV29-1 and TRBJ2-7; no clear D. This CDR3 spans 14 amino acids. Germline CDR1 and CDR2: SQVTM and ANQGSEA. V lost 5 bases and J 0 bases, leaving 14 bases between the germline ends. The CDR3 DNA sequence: TGCAGCGTTCTCGGTGACACCCGCTCCTACGAGCAGTACTTC. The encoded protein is CSVLGDTRSYEQYF.

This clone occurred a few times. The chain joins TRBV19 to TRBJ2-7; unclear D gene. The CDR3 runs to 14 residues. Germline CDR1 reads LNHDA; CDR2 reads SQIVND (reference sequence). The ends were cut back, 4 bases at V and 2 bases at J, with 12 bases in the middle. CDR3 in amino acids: CASSSPFGPYEQYF. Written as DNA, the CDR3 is TGTGCCAGTAGTAGCCCCTTTGGCCCCTACGAGCAGTACTTC.

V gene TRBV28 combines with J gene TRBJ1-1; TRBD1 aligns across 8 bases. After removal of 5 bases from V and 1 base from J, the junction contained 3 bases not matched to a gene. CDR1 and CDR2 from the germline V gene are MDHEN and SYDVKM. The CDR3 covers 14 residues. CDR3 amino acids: CASSHGTGNTEAFF. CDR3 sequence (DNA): TGTGCCAGCAGTCACGGGACAGGGAACACTGAAGCTTTCTTT.

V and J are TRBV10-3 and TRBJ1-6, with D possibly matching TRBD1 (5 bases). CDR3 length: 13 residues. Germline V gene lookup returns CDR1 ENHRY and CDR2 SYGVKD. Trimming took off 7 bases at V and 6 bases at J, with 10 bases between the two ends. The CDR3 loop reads CAIKEQGNSPLHF. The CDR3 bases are TGTGCCATCAAGGAGCAGGGTAATTCACCCCTCCACTTT.

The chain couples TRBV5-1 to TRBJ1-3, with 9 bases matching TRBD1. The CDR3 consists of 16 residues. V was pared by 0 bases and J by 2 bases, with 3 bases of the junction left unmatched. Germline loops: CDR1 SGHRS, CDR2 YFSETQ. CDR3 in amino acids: CASSLEGQGPGNTIYF. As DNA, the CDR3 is TGCGCCAGCAGCTTGGAGGGACAGGGCCCTGGAAACACCATATATTTT.

The chain's CDR3 is CARKGDTPNTEAFF. In DNA, the CDR3 is TGCGCCAGAAAGGGGGACACCCCGAACACTGAAGCTTTCTTT. The rearrangement uses TRBV23-1 and TRBJ1-1, with D possibly matching TRBD1 (6 bases). TRBV23-1 counts as an open reading frame of uncertain function. The CDR3 length is 14 residues. The V and J ends lost 9 bases and 1 base respectively, with 15 bases between them.

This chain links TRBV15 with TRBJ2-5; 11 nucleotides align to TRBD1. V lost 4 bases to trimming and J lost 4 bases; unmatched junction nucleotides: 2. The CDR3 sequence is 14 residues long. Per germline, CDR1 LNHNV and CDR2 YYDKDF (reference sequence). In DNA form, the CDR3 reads TGTGCCACCAGCATGGACAGGGGGCCAGAGACCCAGTACTTC. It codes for CATSMDRGPETQYF.

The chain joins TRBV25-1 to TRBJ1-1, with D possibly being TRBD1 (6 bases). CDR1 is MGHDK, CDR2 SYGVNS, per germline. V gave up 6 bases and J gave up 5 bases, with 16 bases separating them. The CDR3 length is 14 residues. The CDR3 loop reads CASSDAGARTEAFF. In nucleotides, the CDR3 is TGTGCCAGCAGCGATGCAGGGGCGCGGACTGAAGCTTTCTTT.

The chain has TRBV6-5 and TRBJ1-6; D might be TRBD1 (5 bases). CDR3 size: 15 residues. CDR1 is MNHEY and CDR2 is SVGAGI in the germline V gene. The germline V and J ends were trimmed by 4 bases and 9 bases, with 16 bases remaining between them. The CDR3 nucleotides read TGTGCCAGCAGTTTCGGTCTCCGGAGGGGTTCACCCCTCCACTTT. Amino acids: CASSFGLRRGSPLHF.

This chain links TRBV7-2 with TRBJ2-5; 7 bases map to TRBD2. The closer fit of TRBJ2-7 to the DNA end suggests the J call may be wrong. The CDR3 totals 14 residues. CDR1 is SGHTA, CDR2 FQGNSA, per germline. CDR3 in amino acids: CASSFGGGSYEQYF. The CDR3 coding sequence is TGTGCCAGCAGCTTCGGCGGGGGCTCCTACGAGCAGTACTTC.

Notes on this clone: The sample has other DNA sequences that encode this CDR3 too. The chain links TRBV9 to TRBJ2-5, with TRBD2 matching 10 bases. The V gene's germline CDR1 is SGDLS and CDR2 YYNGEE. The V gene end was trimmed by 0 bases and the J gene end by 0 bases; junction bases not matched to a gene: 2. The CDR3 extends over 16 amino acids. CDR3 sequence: CASSVGTSGYQETQYF. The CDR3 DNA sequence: TGTGCCAGCAGCGTAGGGACTAGCGGATACCAAGAGACCCAGTACTTC.

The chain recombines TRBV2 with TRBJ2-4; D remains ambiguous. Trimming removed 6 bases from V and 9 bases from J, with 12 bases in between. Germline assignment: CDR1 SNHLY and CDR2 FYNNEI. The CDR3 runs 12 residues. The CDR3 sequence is CASRPELSIQYF. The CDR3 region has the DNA TGTGCCAGCAGACCGGAGTTAAGCATTCAGTACTTC. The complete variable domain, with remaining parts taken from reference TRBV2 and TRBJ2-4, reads EPEVTQTPSHQVTQMGQEVILRCVPISNHLYFYWYRQILGQKVEFLVSFYNNEISEKSEIFDDQFSVERPDGSNFTLKIRSTKLEDSAMYFCASRPELSIQYFGAGTRLSVL.

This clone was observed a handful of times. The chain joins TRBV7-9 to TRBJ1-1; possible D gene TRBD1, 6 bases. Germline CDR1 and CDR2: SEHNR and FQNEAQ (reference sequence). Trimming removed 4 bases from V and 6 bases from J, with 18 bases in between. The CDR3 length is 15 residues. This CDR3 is CASSSAAGGASEAFF. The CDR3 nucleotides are TGTGCCAGCAGCTCCGCAGCGGGGGGCGCTTCTGAAGCTTTCTTT.

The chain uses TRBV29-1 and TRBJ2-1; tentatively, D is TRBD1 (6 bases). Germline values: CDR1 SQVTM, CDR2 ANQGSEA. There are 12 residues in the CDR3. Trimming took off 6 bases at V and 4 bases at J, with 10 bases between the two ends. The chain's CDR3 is CSVDRGYNEQFF. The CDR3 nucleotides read TGCAGCGTGGACAGAGGGTACAATGAGCAGTTCTTC.

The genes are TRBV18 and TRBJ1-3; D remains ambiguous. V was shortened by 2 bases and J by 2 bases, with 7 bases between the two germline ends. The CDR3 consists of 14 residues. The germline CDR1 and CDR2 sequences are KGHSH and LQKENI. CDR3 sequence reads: CASSPDQAGNTIYF. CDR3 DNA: TGTGCCAGCTCACCAGACCAGGCTGGAAACACCATATATTTT.

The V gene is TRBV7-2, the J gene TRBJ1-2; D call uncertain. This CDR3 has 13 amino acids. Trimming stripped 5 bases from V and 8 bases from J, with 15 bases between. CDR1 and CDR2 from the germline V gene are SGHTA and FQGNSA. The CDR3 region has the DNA TGTGCCAGCAGCGACTCACCCGTTAGGGGCTACACCTTC. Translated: CASSDSPVRGYTF.

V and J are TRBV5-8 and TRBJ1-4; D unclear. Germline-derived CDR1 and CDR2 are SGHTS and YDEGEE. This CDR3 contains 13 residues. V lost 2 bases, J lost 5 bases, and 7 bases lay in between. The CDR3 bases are TGTGCCAGCAGCTTTTACCTAAATGAAAAACTGTTTTTT. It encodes CASSFYLNEKLFF. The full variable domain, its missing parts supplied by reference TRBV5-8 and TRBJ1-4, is EAGVTQSPTHLIKTRGQQATLRCSPISGHTSVYWYQQALGLGLQFLLWYDEGEERNRGNFPPRFSGRQFPNYSSELNVNALELEDSALYLCASSFYLNEKLFFGSGTQLSVL.

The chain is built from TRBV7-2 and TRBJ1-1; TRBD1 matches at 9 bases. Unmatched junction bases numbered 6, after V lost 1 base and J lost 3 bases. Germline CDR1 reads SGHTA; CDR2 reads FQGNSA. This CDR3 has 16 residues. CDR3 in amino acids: CASSLDRDRAYTEAFF. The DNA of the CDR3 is TGTGCCAGCAGCTTAGATCGGGACAGGGCTTACACTGAAGCTTTCTTT.

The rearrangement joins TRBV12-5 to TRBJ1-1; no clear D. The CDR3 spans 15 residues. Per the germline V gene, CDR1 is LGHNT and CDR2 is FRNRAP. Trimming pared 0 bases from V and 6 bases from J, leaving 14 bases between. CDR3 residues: CASGLVRRIGAEAFF. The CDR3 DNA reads TGTGCTAGTGGTTTGGTACGACGAATCGGGGCTGAAGCTTTCTTT. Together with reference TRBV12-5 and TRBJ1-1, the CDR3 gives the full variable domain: DARVTQTPRHKVTEMGQEVTMRCQPILGHNTVFWYRQTMMQGLELLAYFRNRAPLDDSGMPKDRFSAEMPDATLATLKIQPSEPRDSAVYFCASGLVRRIGAEAFFGQGTRLTVV.

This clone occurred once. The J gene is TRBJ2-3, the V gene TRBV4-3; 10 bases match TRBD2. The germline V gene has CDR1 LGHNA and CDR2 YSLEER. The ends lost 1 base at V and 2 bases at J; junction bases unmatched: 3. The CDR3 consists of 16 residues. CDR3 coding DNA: TGCGCCAGCAGCCAAGGGACTAGCGGACACACAGATACGCAGTATTTT. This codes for CASSQGTSGHTDTQYF.

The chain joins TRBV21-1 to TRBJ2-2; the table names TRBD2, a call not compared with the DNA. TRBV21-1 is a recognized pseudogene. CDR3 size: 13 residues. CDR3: CASSKSGTGELFF. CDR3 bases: TGTGCCAGCAGCAAGAGCGGAACCGGGGAGCTGTTTTTT.

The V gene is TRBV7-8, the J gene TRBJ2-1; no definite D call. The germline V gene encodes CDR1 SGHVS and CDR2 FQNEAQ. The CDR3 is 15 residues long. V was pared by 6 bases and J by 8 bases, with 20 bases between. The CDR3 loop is CASRPDSILVYEQFF. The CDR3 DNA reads TGTGCCAGCAGACCTGACTCGATCTTGGTCTATGAGCAGTTCTTC. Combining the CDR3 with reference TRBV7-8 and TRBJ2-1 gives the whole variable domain GAGVSQSPRYKVAKRGQDVALRCDPISGHVSLFWYQQALGQGPEFLTYFQNEAQLDKSGLPSDRFFAERPEGSVSTLKIQRTQQEDSAVYLCASRPDSILVYEQFFGPGTRLTVL.

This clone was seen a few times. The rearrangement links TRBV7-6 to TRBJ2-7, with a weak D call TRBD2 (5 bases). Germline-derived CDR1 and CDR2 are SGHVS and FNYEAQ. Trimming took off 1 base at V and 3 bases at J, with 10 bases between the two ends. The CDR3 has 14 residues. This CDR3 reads CASSLGSAGYEQYF. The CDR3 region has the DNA TGTGCCAGCAGCTTAGGATCTGCGGGCTACGAGCAGTACTTC.

The CDR3: CASSPGQGRIYEQYF. The CDR3 region has the DNA TGCGCCAGCAGCCCGGGACAGGGGAGGATTTACGAGCAGTACTTC. The rearrangement joins TRBV5-1 to TRBJ2-7; TRBD1 matches at 10 bases. The germline gives CDR1 SGHRS, CDR2 YFSETQ. V gave up 4 bases and J gave up 4 bases; unmatched junction bases: 8. This CDR3 contains 15 residues.

The CDR3: CASSLTGNNEQFF. CDR3 nucleotides: TGTGCCAGCAGTTTGACAGGCAACAATGAGCAGTTCTTC. The chain employs TRBV27 and TRBJ2-1; TRBD1 might be the D (6 bases). V lost 3 bases and J 5 bases, leaving 8 bases between the germline ends. The CDR3 totals 13 residues. The germline V gene encodes CDR1 MNHEY and CDR2 SMNVEV (reference sequence).